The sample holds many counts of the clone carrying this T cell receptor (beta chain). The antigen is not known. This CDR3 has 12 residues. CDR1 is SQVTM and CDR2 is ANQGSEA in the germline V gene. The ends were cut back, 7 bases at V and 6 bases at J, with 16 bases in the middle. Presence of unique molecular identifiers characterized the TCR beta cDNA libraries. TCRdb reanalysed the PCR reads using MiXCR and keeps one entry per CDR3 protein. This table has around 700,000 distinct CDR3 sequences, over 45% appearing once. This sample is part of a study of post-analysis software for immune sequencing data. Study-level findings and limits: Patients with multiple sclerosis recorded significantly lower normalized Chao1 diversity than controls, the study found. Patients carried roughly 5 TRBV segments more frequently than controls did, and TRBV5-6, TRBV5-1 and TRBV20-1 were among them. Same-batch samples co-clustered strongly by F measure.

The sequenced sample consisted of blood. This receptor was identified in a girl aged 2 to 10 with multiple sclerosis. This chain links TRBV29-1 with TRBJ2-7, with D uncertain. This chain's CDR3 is CSGQNIMGEQYF. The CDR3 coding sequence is TGCAGCGGCCAAAATATTATGGGCGAGCAGTACTTC.